The clone carrying this T cell receptor beta chain was detected only a few times. What it recognizes is unknown. This entry is derived from a study of cytomegalovirus exposure and HLA in healthy donors. The PCR contained 60 Vbeta and 13 Jbeta primers. Profiling relied on immunoSEQ multiplex PCR, and the TCRdb table lists in-frame clones only, not all of them. The data hold about 120,000 clones, with approximately 81% observed a single time. This CDR3 is 14 amino acids long. The germline gives CDR1 SGHRS, CDR2 YFSETQ. Trimming removed 0 bases at V and 2 bases at J, with 8 bases between. Study-wide points: Specificity of three CMV-associated chains for CMV antigens was verified in vitro. Later analysis showed TCR association rates varying by HLA locus, highest for DRB1 and lowest for HLA-C.

The material sequenced was PBMCs. The chain joins TRBV5-1 to TRBJ1-1; no clear D. This receptor was taken from a woman in her forties in good health and CMV-seronegative. DNA of the CDR3: TGCGCCAGCAGCTTGGGGGCACCTAACACTGAAGCTTTCTTT. Encoded protein: CASSLGAPNTEAFF.